These T cell receptor beta chains were read from a single sample in a study of blood T cells in healthy people across ages. TCRdb processed the 5' RACE reads anew with MiXCR; each CDR3 protein has one entry. In the table there are approximately 1,000,000 distinct CDR3 sequences, roughly 45% of which are singletons. Sequenced material: blood. These receptors all come from a woman in her sixties or seventies in good health. CDR3s include the opening cysteine and the closing phenylalanine or tryptophan. D genes are given only for firm matches. Only part of the rows carry a size: once, few, many, or a class if the clone is expanded.

d_call: -
clone_size: -
v_call: TRBV6-5
j_call: TRBJ2-1
cdr3_aa: CASSFSTGSGGFFNNEQFF
cdr3_nt: TGTGCCAGCAGTTTTTCGACGGGTAGCGGAGGGTTTTTTAACAATGAGCAGTTCTTC

d_call: TRBD1
clone_size: few
v_call: TRBV15
j_call: TRBJ2-7
cdr3_aa: CATSRDRDRLYEQYF
cdr3_nt: TGTGCCACCAGCAGAGATCGGGACAGACTTTACGAGCAGTACTTC

d_call: -
clone_size: few
v_call: TRBV7-8
j_call: TRBJ2-5
cdr3_aa: CASSLVGRGSNEQYF
cdr3_nt: TGTGCCAGCAGCTTAGTCGGGAGAGGGTCCAATGAGCAGTACTTC

d_call: -
clone_size: few
v_call: TRBV20-1
j_call: TRBJ2-5
cdr3_aa: CSAKRGETQYF
cdr3_nt: TGCAGTGCCAAGAGAGGGGAGACCCAGTACTTC

d_call: -
clone_size: -
v_call: TRBV28
j_call: TRBJ2-5
cdr3_aa: CASSPSEAAQETQYF
cdr3_nt: TGTGCCAGCAGTCCCTCGGAGGCCGCCCAAGAGACCCAGTACTTC

d_call: -
clone_size: few
v_call: TRBV10-3
j_call: TRBJ2-7
cdr3_aa: CAISVAETATYEQYF
cdr3_nt: TGTGCCATCAGTGTCGCGGAGACGGCCACCTACGAGCAGTACTTC

d_call: -
clone_size: -
v_call: TRBV7-9
j_call: TRBJ2-6
cdr3_aa: CASSLGRGWDRISGANVLTF
cdr3_nt: TGTGCCAGCAGCTTAGGTCGAGGCTGGGATAGGATCTCTGGGGCCAACGTCCTGACTTTC

d_call: -
clone_size: few
v_call: TRBV28
j_call: TRBJ2-5
cdr3_aa: CASSYRVGGETQYF
cdr3_nt: TGTGCCAGCAGCTACAGGGTAGGCGGAGAGACCCAGTACTTC

d_call: -
clone_size: many
v_call: TRBV12-3/TRBV12-4
j_call: TRBJ2-7
cdr3_aa: CASSFGQGYEQYF
cdr3_nt: TGTGCCAGCAGTTTCGGGCAGGGCTACGAGCAGTACTTC

d_call: TRBD2
clone_size: few
v_call: TRBV20-1
j_call: TRBJ2-7
cdr3_aa: CSARDGTSGRYSYEQYF
cdr3_nt: TGCAGTGCTAGAGATGGGACTAGCGGGAGGTACTCCTACGAGCAGTACTTC

d_call: TRBD2
clone_size: -
v_call: TRBV25-1
j_call: TRBJ2-4
cdr3_aa: CATLTSNEQYF
cdr3_nt: TGTGCCACCTTGACTAGCAATGAACAGTACTTC

d_call: TRBD2
clone_size: few
v_call: TRBV10-3
j_call: TRBJ2-1
cdr3_aa: CAISESGSGRLGTYNEQFF
cdr3_nt: TGTGCCATCAGTGAGTCAGGTAGCGGGAGACTAGGCACCTACAATGAGCAGTTCTTC

d_call: -
clone_size: -
v_call: TRBV12-3/TRBV12-4
j_call: TRBJ1-2
cdr3_aa: CASGGGINYGYTF
cdr3_nt: TGTGCCAGCGGGGGGGGGATTAACTATGGCTACACCTTC

d_call: TRBD2
clone_size: -
v_call: TRBV27
j_call: TRBJ2-1
cdr3_aa: CASRSSLAGSYNEQFF
cdr3_nt: TGTGCCAGCAGATCTTCGCTAGCGGGCTCCTACAATGAGCAGTTCTTC

d_call: -
clone_size: few
v_call: TRBV29-1
j_call: TRBJ2-3
cdr3_aa: CSVEGGWSTDTQYF
cdr3_nt: TGCAGCGTGGAGGGTGGATGGAGCACAGATACGCAGTATTTT

d_call: -
clone_size: -
v_call: TRBV28
j_call: TRBJ2-7
cdr3_aa: CASSFSAGSYEQYF
cdr3_nt: TGTGCCAGCAGTTTTTCCGCAGGGTCCTACGAGCAGTACTTC

d_call: TRBD1
clone_size: -
v_call: TRBV6-1
j_call: TRBJ2-7
cdr3_aa: CASSEAIGQGHEQYF
cdr3_nt: TGTGCCAGCAGTGAAGCTATAGGACAGGGTCACGAGCAGTACTTC

d_call: -
clone_size: few
v_call: TRBV27
j_call: TRBJ1-5
cdr3_aa: CASSLGHSGNQPQHF
cdr3_nt: TGTGCCAGCAGTTTAGGTCACAGCGGCAATCAGCCCCAGCATTTT

d_call: TRBD2
clone_size: -
v_call: TRBV30
j_call: TRBJ2-4
cdr3_aa: CAWSLSGRVKNIQYF
cdr3_nt: TGTGCCTGGAGCCTCAGCGGGAGAGTCAAAAACATTCAGTACTTC

d_call: TRBD2
clone_size: once
v_call: TRBV7-9
j_call: TRBJ2-7
cdr3_aa: CASSLRSAGALNNEQYF
cdr3_nt: TGTGCCAGCAGCTTACGTTCGGCGGGAGCACTAAACAATGAGCAGTACTTC

d_call: -
clone_size: -
v_call: TRBV7-2
j_call: TRBJ2-3
cdr3_aa: CASSPSWRYAYF
cdr3_nt: TGTGCCAGCAGCCCTAGCTGGAGATACGCGTATTTT

d_call: TRBD1
clone_size: -
v_call: TRBV7-9
j_call: TRBJ2-4
cdr3_aa: CASSSPDRGKNIQYF
cdr3_nt: TGTGCCAGCAGCTCTCCCGACAGGGGAAAAAACATTCAGTACTTC

d_call: TRBD2
clone_size: medium-sized
v_call: TRBV27
j_call: TRBJ2-5
cdr3_aa: CASRPSGSGETQYF
cdr3_nt: TGTGCCAGCAGGCCTAGCGGGAGTGGGGAGACCCAGTACTTC

d_call: -
clone_size: many
v_call: TRBV29-1
j_call: TRBJ2-7
cdr3_aa: CSVSTAAYMEQYF
cdr3_nt: TGCAGCGTTTCGACAGCGGCGTATATGGAGCAGTACTTC

d_call: TRBD2
clone_size: -
v_call: TRBV2
j_call: TRBJ2-1
cdr3_aa: CASSERGLANEQFF
cdr3_nt: TGTGCCAGCAGTGAAAGAGGACTAGCGAATGAGCAGTTCTTC

d_call: TRBD2
clone_size: few
v_call: TRBV10-2
j_call: TRBJ2-5
cdr3_aa: CASSGGTSTKETQYF
cdr3_nt: TGCGCCAGCAGTGGCGGGACTAGCACTAAAGAGACCCAGTACTTC

d_call: TRBD2
clone_size: -
v_call: TRBV20-1
j_call: TRBJ2-7
cdr3_aa: CSAASGSSYEQYF
cdr3_nt: TGCAGTGCTGCTAGCGGGAGCTCCTACGAGCAGTACTTC

d_call: -
clone_size: -
v_call: TRBV5-1
j_call: TRBJ2-3
cdr3_aa: CASSPFGGGTSTDTQYF
cdr3_nt: TGCGCCAGCAGCCCGTTCGGGGGAGGAACTAGCACAGATACGCAGTATTTT

d_call: TRBD1
clone_size: -
v_call: TRBV7-9
j_call: TRBJ2-7
cdr3_aa: CASSSLGDRRTYEQYF
cdr3_nt: TGTGCCAGCAGCTCCCTCGGGGACAGGCGAACCTACGAGCAGTACTTC

d_call: -
clone_size: -
v_call: TRBV7-9
j_call: TRBJ2-5
cdr3_aa: CAGGSGGLAVQEYF
cdr3_nt: TGTGCCGGGGGATCCGGGGGATTAGCGGTACAGGAGTACTTC

d_call: -
clone_size: few
v_call: TRBV12-3/TRBV12-4
j_call: TRBJ1-3
cdr3_aa: CASSPQGGSGNTIYF
cdr3_nt: TGTGCCAGCAGTCCCCAAGGGGGCTCTGGAAACACCATATATTTT

d_call: -
clone_size: -
v_call: TRBV21-1
j_call: TRBJ2-1
cdr3_aa: CASSKLAGGQVEQFF
cdr3_nt: TGTGCCAGCAGCAAACTAGCGGGAGGGCAGGTTGAGCAGTTCTTC

d_call: TRBD1
clone_size: -
v_call: TRBV18
j_call: TRBJ2-5
cdr3_aa: CASSPRDRVLETQYF
cdr3_nt: TGTGCCAGCTCACCAAGAGACAGGGTGTTGGAGACCCAGTACTTC

d_call: -
clone_size: -
v_call: TRBV12-3/TRBV12-4
j_call: TRBJ1-2
cdr3_aa: CASSSTLWDHLYGYTF
cdr3_nt: TGTGCCAGCAGTTCCACCCTCTGGGACCACCTCTATGGCTACACCTTC

d_call: TRBD2
clone_size: once
v_call: TRBV15
j_call: TRBJ2-7
cdr3_aa: CATSRDGRAYEQYF
cdr3_nt: TGTGCCACCAGCAGAGACGGGAGGGCCTACGAGCAGTACTTC

d_call: -
clone_size: many
v_call: TRBV3-1
j_call: TRBJ2-5
cdr3_aa: CASSQDYGQETQYF
cdr3_nt: TGTGCCAGCAGCCAAGATTACGGCCAAGAGACCCAGTACTTC

d_call: TRBD1
clone_size: -
v_call: TRBV25-1
j_call: TRBJ1-2
cdr3_aa: CASSRKGQGAGYTF
cdr3_nt: TGTGCCAGCAGTAGGAAAGGACAGGGGGCTGGCTACACCTTC

d_call: TRBD2
clone_size: -
v_call: TRBV15
j_call: TRBJ2-1
cdr3_aa: CATSRVLAGDNEQFF
cdr3_nt: TGTGCCACCAGCAGAGTACTAGCGGGAGACAATGAGCAGTTCTTC